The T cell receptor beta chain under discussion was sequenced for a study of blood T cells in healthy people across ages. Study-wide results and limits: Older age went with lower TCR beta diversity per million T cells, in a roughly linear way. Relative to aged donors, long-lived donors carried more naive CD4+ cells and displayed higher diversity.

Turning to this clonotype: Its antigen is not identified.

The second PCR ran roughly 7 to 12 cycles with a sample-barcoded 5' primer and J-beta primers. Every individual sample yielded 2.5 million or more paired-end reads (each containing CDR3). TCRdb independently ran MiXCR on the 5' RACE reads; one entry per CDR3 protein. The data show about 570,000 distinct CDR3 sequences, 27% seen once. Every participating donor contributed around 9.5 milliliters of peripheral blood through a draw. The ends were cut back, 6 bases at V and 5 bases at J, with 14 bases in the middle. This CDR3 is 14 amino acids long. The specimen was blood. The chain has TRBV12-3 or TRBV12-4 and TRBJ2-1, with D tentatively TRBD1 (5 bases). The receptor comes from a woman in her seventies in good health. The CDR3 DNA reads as TGTGCCAGCAGCCTCCCCCAGGGTAACAATGAGCAGTTCTTC. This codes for CASSLPQGNNEQFF.